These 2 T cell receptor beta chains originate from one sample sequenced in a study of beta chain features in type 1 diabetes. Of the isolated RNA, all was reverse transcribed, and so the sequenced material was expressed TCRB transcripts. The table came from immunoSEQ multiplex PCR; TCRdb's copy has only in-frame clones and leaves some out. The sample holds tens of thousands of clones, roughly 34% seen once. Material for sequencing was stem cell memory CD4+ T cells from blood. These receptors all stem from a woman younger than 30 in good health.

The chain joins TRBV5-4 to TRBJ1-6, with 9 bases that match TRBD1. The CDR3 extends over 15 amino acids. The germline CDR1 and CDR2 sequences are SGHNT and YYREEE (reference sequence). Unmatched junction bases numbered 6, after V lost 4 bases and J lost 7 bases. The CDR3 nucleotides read TGTGCCAGCAGCAGATCCGGGACAGGGAATTCACCCCTCCACTTT. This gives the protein CASSRSGTGNSPLHF.

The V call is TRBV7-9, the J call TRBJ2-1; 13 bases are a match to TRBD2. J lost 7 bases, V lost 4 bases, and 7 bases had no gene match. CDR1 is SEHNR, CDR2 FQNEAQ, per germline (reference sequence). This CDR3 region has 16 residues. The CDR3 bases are TGTGCCAGCAGCTCTCGGACTAGCGGGAGAAGGAATGAGCAGTTCTTC. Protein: CASSSRTSGRRNEQFF.